The 13 T cell receptor beta chains below come from one sample, sequenced in a study of quantifying T cell responses using KT2 cells. Study information: Reverse transcription used primers in the TCR alpha and beta constant regions.

The cDNA 3' end received a ligated oligonucleotide with a UMI. First-round PCR used about 4 cycles and beta primers RC1.1 and RC1.2 covering TRBC1 and TRBC2. TCRdb redid the calling of the UMI-ligation and nested PCR reads with MiXCR, one entry per CDR3 protein. Counted here are tens of thousands of distinct CDR3 sequences, under 14% occurring once; the ten biggest clones make up less than 11%. The sequencing input was PBMCs spiked with cells of the T cell clone KT2. These receptors all come from a human donor.

The rearrangement joins TRBV5-6 to TRBJ2-2; D is possibly TRBD1 (5 bases). Germline V lookup: CDR1 SGHDT, CDR2 YYEEEE. The V and J ends lost 1 base and 0 bases respectively, with 10 bases between them. The CDR3 sequence is 16 residues long. This CDR3 reads CASSLIGHSNTGELFF. The CDR3 DNA is TGTGCCAGCAGCTTGATAGGACATTCGAACACCGGGGAGCTGTTTTTT.

A few counts support this clonotype. This CDR3 is CASSRGTYSNQPQHF. CDR3 sequence (DNA): TGTGCCAGCAGCCGGGGAACCTATAGCAATCAGCCCCAGCATTTT. The chain uses TRBV3-1 and TRBJ1-5; D uncertain. Germline CDR1 is LGHDT and CDR2 is YNNKEL (reference sequence). The V end was cut by 4 bases, the J end by 0 bases, with 10 bases between. The CDR3 consists of 15 residues. The full variable domain, its missing parts supplied by reference TRBV3-1 and TRBJ1-5, is DTAVSQTPKYLVTQMGNDKSIKCEQNLGHDTMYWYKQDSKKFLKIMFSYNNKELIINETVPNRFSPKSPDKAHLNLHINSLELGDSAVYFCASSRGTYSNQPQHFGDGTRLSIL.

The chain carries TRBV6-5 and TRBJ1-1, with D unresolved. Germline values: CDR1 MNHEY, CDR2 SVGAGI. The CDR3 consists of 16 residues. V lost 6 bases and J lost 4, with 21 bases in between. Written as DNA, the CDR3 is TGTGCCAGCAGCCCCCAAAGGGTGACCGGGAGCACTGAAGCTTTCTTT. Translation gives CASSPQRVTGSTEAFF.

V usage is TRBV2 and J usage is TRBJ1-5, with TRBD1 matching over 8 bases. The CDR3 extends over 18 amino acids. Germline CDR1 and CDR2: SNHLY and FYNNEI. The J segment lost 0 bases and the V segment lost 4 bases, leaving 11 bases of the junction unmatched. CDR3 residues: CASSGGRTGLISNQPQHF. CDR3 nucleotides: TGTGCCAGCAGTGGGGGAAGGACAGGGTTGATTAGCAATCAGCCCCAGCATTTT.

This chain connects TRBV15 to TRBJ2-2; D uncertain. This CDR3 region has 14 residues. Germline CDR1 LNHNV, CDR2 YYDKDF (reference sequence). V lost 1 base and J 6 bases, leaving 9 bases between the germline ends. The CDR3 DNA follows: TGTGCCACCAGCAGAGGAAGAGGCCCCGGGGAGCTGTTTTTT. Translating it yields CATSRGRGPGELFF.

With regard to this clonotype: Possible read error: a much larger clone is one base away. The rearrangement uses TRBV3-1 and TRBJ2-5; D could derive from TRBD1 or TRBD2 (6 bases each). The CDR3 length is 16 residues. Germline lookup yields CDR1 LGHDT and CDR2 YNNKEL (reference sequence). CDR3 region: CAGSPSGAVNQETQYF. The DNA for the CDR3 is TGTGCCGGCAGCCCCTCGGGGGCAGTGAACCAAGAGACCCAGTACTTC.

This chain connects TRBV9 to TRBJ1-2, with TRBD1 matching 9 bases. The germline V gene has CDR1 SGDLS and CDR2 YYNGEE. CDR3 length: 15 amino acids. Germline trimming cut 3 bases from V and 4 bases from J; bases unmatched to any gene: 7. The CDR3 region is CASSGERDRVYGYTF. For the CDR3, the DNA is TGTGCCAGCAGCGGAGAAAGGGACAGGGTCTATGGCTACACCTTC. The variable domain in full, completed from reference TRBV9 and TRBJ1-2, reads DSGVTQTPKHLITATGQRVTLRCSPRSGDLSVYWYQQSLDQGLQFLIQYYNGEERAKGNILERFSAQQFPDLHSELNLSSLELGDSALYFCASSGERDRVYGYTFGSGTRLTVV.

The chain couples TRBV7-9 to TRBJ1-2; D might be TRBD1 (5 bases). The CDR3 has 12 amino acids. Germline values: CDR1 SEHNR, CDR2 FQNEAQ (reference sequence). Trimming removed 1 base at V and 9 bases at J, with 9 bases between. This CDR3 reads CASSLEGARYTF. CDR3 sequence (DNA): TGTGCCAGCAGCTTAGAAGGGGCCCGCTACACCTTC.

The chain carries TRBV7-2 and TRBJ2-5; 12 positions match TRBD2. Germline values: CDR1 SGHTA, CDR2 FQGNSA. After removal of 5 bases from V and 7 bases from J, the junction contained 5 bases not matched to a gene. The CDR3 has 14 residues. This CDR3 reads CASSLRLAGATQYF. DNA for the CDR3: TGTGCCAGCAGCCTTAGACTAGCGGGGGCGACCCAGTACTTC.

This clonotype was seen only a few times. The rearrangement joins TRBV12-3 or TRBV12-4 to TRBJ2-5, with 8 bases identical to TRBD1. V trimming: 3 bases; J trimming: 4 bases; junction bases outside the gene matches: 1. There are 13 residues in the CDR3. CDR3 loop: CASSFGQGETQYF. CDR3 in DNA: TGTGCCAGCAGTTTCGGACAGGGAGAGACCCAGTACTTC.

This clonotype was counted once. This chain connects TRBV12-3 or TRBV12-4 to TRBJ2-3, with 8 bases fitting TRBD2. The CDR3 totals 15 residues. J lost 4 bases, V lost 3 bases, and 6 bases had no gene match. CDR3 in DNA: TGTGCCAGCAGTTTGGGGGGACTAGGTGCAGATACGCAGTATTTT. Amino acid sequence: CASSLGGLGADTQYF.

The table lists this clonotype with many counts. The J gene is TRBJ2-2, the V gene TRBV5-1, with D possibly matching TRBD2 (7 bases). V lost 2 bases to trimming and J lost 4 bases, with 12 bases between them. Germline-derived CDR1 and CDR2 are SGHRS and YFSETQ. There are 15 residues in the CDR3. CDR3 region: CASSLLGGPTGELFF. Written as DNA, the CDR3 is TGCGCCAGCAGCTTACTCGGGGGGCCCACCGGGGAGCTGTTTTTT.

This clonotype has a handful of counts. The chain couples TRBV2 to TRBJ1-1; D is unclear. V gave up 0 bases and J gave up 0 bases, with 17 bases separating them. CDR3 length equals 18 residues. CDR1 and CDR2 (germline): SNHLY, FYNNEI. In DNA, the CDR3 is TGTGCCAGCAGTGAAGCGCTTCCGGGGAGGTTTTTGAACACTGAAGCTTTCTTT. Protein sequence: CASSEALPGRFLNTEAFF.